This T cell receptor (beta chain) originates from a study of OX40 agonist ivuxolimab in advanced cancers. V lost 3 bases to trimming and J lost 6 bases; unmatched junction nucleotides: 5. Germline values: CDR1 LNHDA, CDR2 SQIVND (reference sequence). This CDR3 spans 17 amino acids. About this clone itself: The antigen remains unidentified.

Study-wide results and limits: Partial responders treated at 0.1-3.0 mg/kg exhibited clonal expansion among the lowest measured.

Method: immunoSEQ multiplex PCR; TCRdb's copy keeps in-frame clones and lacks some. This table has about 41,000 clones, about 90% appearing once. The chain recombines TRBV19 with TRBJ2-1; 16 bases agree with TRBD2. Here the sequenced sample was CD4+ or CD8+ T cells sorted from blood, taken in a trial of the OX40 agonist ivuxolimab. The clonotype originates from an adult with an advanced solid tumor such as melanoma, head and neck, liver or kidney cancer. The CDR3 DNA is TGTGCCAGTAGTATCGGGACTAGCGGGAGGGTTCGCAATGAGCAGTTCTTC. It yields the protein CASSIGTSGRVRNEQFF.